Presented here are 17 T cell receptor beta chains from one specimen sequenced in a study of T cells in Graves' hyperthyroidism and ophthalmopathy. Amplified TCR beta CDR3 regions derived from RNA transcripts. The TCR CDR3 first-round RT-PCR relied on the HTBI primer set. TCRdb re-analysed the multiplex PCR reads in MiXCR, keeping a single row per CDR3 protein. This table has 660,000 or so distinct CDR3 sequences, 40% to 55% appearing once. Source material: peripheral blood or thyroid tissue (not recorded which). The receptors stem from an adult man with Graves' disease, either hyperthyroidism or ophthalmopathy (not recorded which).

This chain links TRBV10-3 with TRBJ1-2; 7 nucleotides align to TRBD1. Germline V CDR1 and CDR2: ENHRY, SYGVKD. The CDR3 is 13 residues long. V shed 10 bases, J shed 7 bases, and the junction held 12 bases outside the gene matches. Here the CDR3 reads CATAVTGDSGYTF. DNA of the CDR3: TGTGCCACGGCGGTCACAGGGGATAGTGGCTACACCTTC.

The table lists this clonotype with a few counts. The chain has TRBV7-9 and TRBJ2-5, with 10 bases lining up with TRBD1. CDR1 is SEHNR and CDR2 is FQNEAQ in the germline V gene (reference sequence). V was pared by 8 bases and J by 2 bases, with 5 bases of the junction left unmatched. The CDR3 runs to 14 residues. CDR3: CASGPDRGQETQYF. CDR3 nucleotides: TGTGCCAGCGGTCCGGACAGGGGGCAAGAGACCCAGTACTTC.

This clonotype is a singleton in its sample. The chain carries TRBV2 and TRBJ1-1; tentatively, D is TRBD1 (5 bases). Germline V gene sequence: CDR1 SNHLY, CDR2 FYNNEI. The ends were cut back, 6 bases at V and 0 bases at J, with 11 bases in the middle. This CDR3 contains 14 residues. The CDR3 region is CASRQGQVNTEAFF. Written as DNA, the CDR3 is TGTGCCAGCAGGCAGGGCCAGGTGAACACTGAAGCTTTCTTT.

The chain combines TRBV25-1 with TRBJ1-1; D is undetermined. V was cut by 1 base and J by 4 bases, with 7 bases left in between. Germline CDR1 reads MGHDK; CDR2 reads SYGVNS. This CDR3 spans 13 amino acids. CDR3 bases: TGTGCCAGCAGTGAATTGGGGTCCACTGAAGCTTTCTTT. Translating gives CASSELGSTEAFF.

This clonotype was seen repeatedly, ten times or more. CDR3 residues: CSVQPPQGAPGEAFF. CDR3 sequence (DNA): TGCAGCGTCCAACCTCCTCAGGGGGCGCCTGGTGAAGCTTTCTTT. This sequence joins TRBV29-1 and TRBJ1-1; TRBD1 matches at 8 bases. The length of the CDR3 is 15 residues. In germline, CDR1 is SQVTM, CDR2 ANQGSEA. The V segment lost 6 bases and the J segment 7 bases; nucleotides outside the gene matches: 16.

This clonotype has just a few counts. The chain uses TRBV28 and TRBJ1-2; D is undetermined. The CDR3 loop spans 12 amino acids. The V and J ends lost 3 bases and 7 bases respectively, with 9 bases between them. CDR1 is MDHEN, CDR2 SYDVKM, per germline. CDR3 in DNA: TGTGCCAGCAGTTTCTCCGAGATTGGCTACACCTTC. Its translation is CASSFSEIGYTF.

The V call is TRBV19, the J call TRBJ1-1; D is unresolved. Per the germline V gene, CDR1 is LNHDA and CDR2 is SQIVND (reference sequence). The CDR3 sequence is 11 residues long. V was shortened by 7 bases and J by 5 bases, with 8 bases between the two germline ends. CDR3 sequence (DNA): TGTGCCAGTATCCGAAGGACTGAAGCTTTCTTT. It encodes CASIRRTEAFF.

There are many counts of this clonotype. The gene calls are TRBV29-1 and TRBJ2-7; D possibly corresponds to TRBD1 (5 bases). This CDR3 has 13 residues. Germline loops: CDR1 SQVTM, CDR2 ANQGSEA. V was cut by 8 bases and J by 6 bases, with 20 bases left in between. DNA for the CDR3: TGCAGCTATACCGGGCAGGGTGTAGGCGAGCAGTACTTC. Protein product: CSYTGQGVGEQYF.

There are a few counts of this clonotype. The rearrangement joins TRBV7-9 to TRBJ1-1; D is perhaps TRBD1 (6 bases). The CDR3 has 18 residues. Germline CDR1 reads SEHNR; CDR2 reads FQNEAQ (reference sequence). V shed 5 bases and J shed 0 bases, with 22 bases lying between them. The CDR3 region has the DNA TGTGCCAGCAGCGATCCGTCGAGACAGGATTCCATGAACACTGAAGCTTTCTTT. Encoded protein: CASSDPSRQDSMNTEAFF.

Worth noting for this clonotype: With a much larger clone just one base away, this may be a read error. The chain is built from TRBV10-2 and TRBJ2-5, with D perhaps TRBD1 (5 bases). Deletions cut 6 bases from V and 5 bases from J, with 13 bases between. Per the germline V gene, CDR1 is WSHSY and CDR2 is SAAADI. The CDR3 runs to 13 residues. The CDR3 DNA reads TGCGCCAGCAGGAAAGGGGTTGGGGAGACCCAGTACTTC. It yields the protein CASRKGVGETQYF.

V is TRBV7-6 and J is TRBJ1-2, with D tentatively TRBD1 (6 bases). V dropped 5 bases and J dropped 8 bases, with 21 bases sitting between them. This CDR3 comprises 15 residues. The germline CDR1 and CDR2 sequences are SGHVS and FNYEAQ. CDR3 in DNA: TGTGCCAGCAGCCAAGATCTGGAAGGGGGGGTAGGCTACACCTTC. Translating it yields CASSQDLEGGVGYTF.

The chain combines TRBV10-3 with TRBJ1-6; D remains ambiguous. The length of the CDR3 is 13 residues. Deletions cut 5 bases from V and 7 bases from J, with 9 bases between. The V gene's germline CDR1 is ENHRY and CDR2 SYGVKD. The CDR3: CAISSGPNSPLHF. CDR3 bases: TGTGCCATCAGTTCCGGCCCGAATTCACCCCTCCACTTT.

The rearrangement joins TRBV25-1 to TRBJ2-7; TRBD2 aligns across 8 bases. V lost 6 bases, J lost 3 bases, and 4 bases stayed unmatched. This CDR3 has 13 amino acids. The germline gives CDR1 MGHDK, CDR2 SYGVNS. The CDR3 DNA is TGTGCCAGCAGCGCTGCGGGGGGCTACGAGCAGTACTTC. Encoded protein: CASSAAGGYEQYF.

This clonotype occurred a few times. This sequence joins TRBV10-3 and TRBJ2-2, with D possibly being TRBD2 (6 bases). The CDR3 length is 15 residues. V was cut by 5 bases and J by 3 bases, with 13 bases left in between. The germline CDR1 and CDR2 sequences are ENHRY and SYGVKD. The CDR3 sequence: CAISLATGDTGELFF. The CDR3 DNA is TGTGCCATCAGTTTAGCCACGGGGGACACCGGGGAGCTGTTTTTT.

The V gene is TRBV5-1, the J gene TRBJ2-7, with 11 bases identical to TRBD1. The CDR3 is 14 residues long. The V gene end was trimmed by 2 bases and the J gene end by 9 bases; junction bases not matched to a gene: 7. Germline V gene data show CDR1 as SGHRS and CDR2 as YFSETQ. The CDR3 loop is CASSLPGQGVGQYF. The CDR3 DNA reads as TGCGCCAGCAGCTTACCGGGACAGGGGGTCGGGCAGTACTTC.

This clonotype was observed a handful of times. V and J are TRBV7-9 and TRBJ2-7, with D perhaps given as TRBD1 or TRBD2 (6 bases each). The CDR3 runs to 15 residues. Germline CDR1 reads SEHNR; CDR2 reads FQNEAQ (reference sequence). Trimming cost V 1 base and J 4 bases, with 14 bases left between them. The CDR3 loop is CASSLEGGSEYEQYF. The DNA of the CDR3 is TGTGCCAGCAGCTTAGAAGGGGGGAGCGAGTACGAGCAGTACTTC.

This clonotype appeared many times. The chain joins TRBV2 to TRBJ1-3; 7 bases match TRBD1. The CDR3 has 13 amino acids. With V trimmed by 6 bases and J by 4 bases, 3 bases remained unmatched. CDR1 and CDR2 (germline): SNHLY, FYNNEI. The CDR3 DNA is TGTGCCAGCAGGGGGACAGCCGGAAACACCATATATTTT. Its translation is CASRGTAGNTIYF. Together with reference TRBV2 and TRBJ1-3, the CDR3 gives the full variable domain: EPEVTQTPSHQVTQMGQEVILRCVPISNHLYFYWYRQILGQKVEFLVSFYNNEISEKSEIFDDQFSVERPDGSNFTLKIRSTKLEDSAMYFCASRGTAGNTIYFGEGSWLTVV.